Following are 31 T cell receptor beta chains from one sample sequenced in a study of post-analysis software for immune sequencing data. General study points: With TRBV5-6, TRBV5-1 and TRBV20-1 included, about five TRBV segments were more frequent in patients than in controls.

Unique molecular identifiers were carried by the TCR beta cDNA libraries. Each CDR3 protein gets one entry after TCRdb re-called the PCR reads with MiXCR. The sample yields 750,000 to 950,000 distinct CDR3 sequences, under 70% seen once. Antigens for these TCRs are unknown. The source material was blood. These TCRs come from a girl aged 5-17 years with multiple sclerosis.

The chain employs TRBV2 and TRBJ2-1, with 13 bases lining up with TRBD2. Germline CDR1 is SNHLY and CDR2 is FYNNEI. J gave up 14 bases and V 5 bases, and 3 bases lay outside the gene matches. The CDR3 sequence is 12 residues long. This CDR3 reads CASSHGLAGEFF. The DNA of the CDR3 is TGTGCCAGCAGTCATGGACTAGCGGGGGAGTTCTTC.

V gene TRBV9 combines with J gene TRBJ2-1, with 10 nucleotides matching TRBD2. The CDR3 length is 16 residues. Germline V lookup: CDR1 SGDLS, CDR2 YYNGEE. V shed 4 bases, J shed 7 bases, and the junction held 11 bases outside the gene matches. DNA for the CDR3: TGTGCCAGCAGCACCAGAGCGGGAGGGCCGGGAAATGAGCAGTTCTTC. It encodes CASSTRAGGPGNEQFF.

The chain carries TRBV25-1 and TRBJ2-1; the D gene could be TRBD1 or TRBD2 (5 bases each). The germline V gene encodes CDR1 MGHDK and CDR2 SYGVNS. The V and J ends lost 7 bases and 13 bases respectively, with 17 bases between them. There are 12 residues in the CDR3. CDR3 coding DNA: TGTGCCAGCAAACCACCTTTTGGGGACCAGTTCTTC. Protein: CASKPPFGDQFF.

The chain combines TRBV7-2 with TRBJ1-1; no firm D call. Germline V gene lookup returns CDR1 SGHTA and CDR2 FQGNSA. The CDR3 covers 12 residues. Trimming took 0 bases from V and 3 from J, leaving 2 bases between them. The DNA of the CDR3 is TGTGCCAGCAGCTTAGCCCACACTGAAGCTTTCTTT. Its protein product is CASSLAHTEAFF.

V usage is TRBV9 and J usage is TRBJ1-4; no firm D call. V was trimmed by 1 base and J by 2 bases, leaving 9 bases between them. Germline V gene lookup returns CDR1 SGDLS and CDR2 YYNGEE. This CDR3 comprises 15 residues. CDR3 loop: CASSVSVETNEKLFF. CDR3 nucleotides: TGTGCCAGCAGCGTATCAGTGGAGACTAATGAAAAACTGTTTTTT.

The chain links TRBV12-3 or TRBV12-4 to TRBJ1-5, with 9 bases lining up with TRBD1. V lost 2 bases and J lost 7; bases outside the gene matches: 6. The CDR3 spans 15 residues. The CDR3 sequence: CASSLRTGVRQPQHF. In DNA form, the CDR3 reads TGTGCCAGCAGTTTAAGGACAGGGGTACGGCAGCCCCAGCATTTT.

This clonotype was recorded a few times. J is TRBJ2-3 and V is TRBV4-2; D could derive from TRBD1 or TRBD2 (5 bases each). The CDR3 spans 14 residues. CDR1 is LGHNA and CDR2 is YNFKEQ in the germline V gene. With 6 bases removed from V and 9 bases from J, the gap between germline ends came to 19 bases. CDR3 nucleotide sequence: TGTGCCAGCAGACCCCGGGACCCACCAGGGACGCAGTATTTT. Protein product: CASRPRDPPGTQYF.

The rearrangement uses TRBV3-1 and TRBJ2-3, with D unresolved. Deletions cut 5 bases from V and 4 bases from J, with 13 bases between. CDR1 and CDR2 (germline): LGHDT, YNNKEL (reference sequence). There are 14 residues in the CDR3. The CDR3, as DNA: TGTGCCAGCAGCGACTTCCGGTTCGCAGATACGCAGTATTTT. Encoded protein: CASSDFRFADTQYF.

The V and J genes are TRBV29-1 and TRBJ2-4; D may be TRBD2 (6 bases). The germline V and J ends were trimmed by 7 bases and 14 bases, with 21 bases remaining between them. From germline, CDR1 is SQVTM and CDR2 ANQGSEA. The CDR3 has 12 residues. DNA for the CDR3: TGCAGCGGATCTATGGAGGGTTTTTTGGAGTACTTC. Amino acid sequence: CSGSMEGFLEYF.

This clonotype was observed a handful of times. The V and J genes are TRBV7-2 and TRBJ2-1; 9 positions match TRBD2. This CDR3 contains 13 residues. Germline trimming cut 11 bases from V and 6 bases from J; bases unmatched to any gene: 8. The germline V gene has CDR1 SGHTA and CDR2 FQGNSA. CDR3 in amino acids: CAHGLAGRNEQFF. The CDR3 DNA reads TGTGCCCACGGCCTAGCGGGGCGCAATGAGCAGTTCTTC.

The chain is built from TRBV20-1 and TRBJ2-1, with D unresolved. Germline lookup yields CDR1 DFQATT and CDR2 SNEGSKA (reference sequence). Trimming removed 5 bases from V and 2 bases from J, with 13 bases in between. This CDR3 is 14 amino acids long. CDR3 coding DNA: TGCAGTGCTTCCCCCCGACCACCCTACAATGAGCAGTTCTTC. Translating it yields CSASPRPPYNEQFF.

V is TRBV7-9 and J is TRBJ1-2, with D tentatively TRBD1 (5 bases). The V end was cut by 3 bases, the J end by 5 bases, with 16 bases between. This CDR3 spans 15 amino acids. The germline CDR1 and CDR2 sequences are SEHNR and FQNEAQ (reference sequence). The CDR3 reads CASSLDGRQRYGYTF. In DNA, the CDR3 is TGTGCCAGCAGCTTGGACGGGAGACAGCGATATGGCTACACCTTC.

DNA of the CDR3: TGCAGTGCTAGAGATGAAGGGACAGGGTACAATGAGCAGTTCTTC. It is translated as CSARDEGTGYNEQFF. This sequence joins TRBV20-1 and TRBJ2-1; 9 positions match TRBD1. Trimming at V came to 0 bases and at J to 4 bases, leaving 4 bases not matched to a gene. The V gene's germline CDR1 is DFQATT and CDR2 SNEGSKA (reference sequence). This CDR3 region has 15 residues.

The chain uses TRBV12-3 or TRBV12-4 and TRBJ2-7; the D gene is possibly TRBD1 (5 bases). The DNA matches TRBJ2-5 better at its end, which makes the J call doubtful. The CDR3 extends over 13 amino acids. As DNA, the CDR3 is TGTGCCAGCAGTTTCTTTAGGGGAGAGACCCAGTACTTC. It codes for CASSFFRGETQYF.

The V gene is TRBV12-3 or TRBV12-4, the J gene TRBJ2-7; D is uncertain. V lost 5 bases and J lost 9, with 14 bases in between. The CDR3 extends over 12 amino acids. CDR3 nucleotide sequence: TGTGCCAGCAGTCCGGACCCGTCTGGGCAGTACTTC. It is translated as CASSPDPSGQYF.

This clonotype was observed a handful of times. The chain uses TRBV10-3 and TRBJ2-1; D perhaps matches TRBD2 (6 bases). V was shortened by 5 bases and J by 4 bases, with 12 bases between the two germline ends. The germline V gene encodes CDR1 ENHRY and CDR2 SYGVKD. The CDR3 contains 14 residues. The CDR3 sequence: CAISRGGVYNEQFF. In DNA form, the CDR3 reads TGTGCCATCAGTCGAGGCGGGGTATACAATGAGCAGTTCTTC.

This clonotype was found many times. The V and J genes are TRBV7-2 and TRBJ2-1, with D unresolved. V was cut by 1 base and J by 9 bases, with 4 bases left in between. This CDR3 is 11 amino acids long. The germline CDR1 and CDR2 sequences are SGHTA and FQGNSA. CDR3 nucleotide sequence: TGTGCCAGCAGCTTAGGGACTGAGCAGTTCTTC. Translation gives CASSLGTEQFF.

The chain couples TRBV4-2 to TRBJ2-4; D is perhaps TRBD2 (6 bases). The CDR3 contains 15 residues. CDR1 is LGHNA and CDR2 is YNFKEQ in the germline V gene. Between the trimmed V and J ends, which lost 3 bases and 3 bases, there was a span of 12 bases. The CDR3 region is CASSHTRGGKNIQYF. CDR3 coding DNA: TGTGCCAGCAGCCACACTAGGGGAGGCAAAAACATTCAGTACTTC.

Remarks on this clonotype: The junction shows a germline mismatch at one end, possibly a read error. V usage is TRBV5-1 and J usage is TRBJ2-7, with D possibly matching TRBD1 (5 bases). TRBJ2-5 explains the end of the DNA better; the J call may be wrong. This CDR3 is built from 16 residues. CDR1 is SGHRS and CDR2 is YFSETQ in the germline V gene. The CDR3 reads CAGSLETANFGETQYF. CDR3 DNA sequence: TGCGCCGGCAGCTTGGAGACAGCTAATTTTGGGGAGACCCAGTACTTC.

The genes are TRBV5-1 and TRBJ2-1; 9 bases are a match to TRBD1. Unmatched junction bases numbered 5, after V lost 4 bases and J lost 0 bases. This CDR3 has 16 amino acids. Germline values: CDR1 SGHRS, CDR2 YFSETQ. The CDR3 DNA is TGCGCCAGCAGCATCGGGACAGGGAGCTCCTACAATGAGCAGTTCTTC. It codes for CASSIGTGSSYNEQFF.

The chain uses TRBV12-3 or TRBV12-4 and TRBJ1-1; no definite D call. Trimming cost V 5 bases and J 4 bases, with 11 bases left between them. There are 13 residues in the CDR3. The CDR3 reads CASSRQRSTEAFF. The CDR3 DNA sequence: TGTGCCAGCAGTCGTCAAAGGAGCACTGAAGCTTTCTTT.

The rearrangement links TRBV4-1 to TRBJ2-3, with 11 bases lining up with TRBD2. The CDR3 length is 15 residues. Per the germline V gene, CDR1 is MGHRA and CDR2 is YSYEKL. V lost 7 bases, J lost 6 bases, and 9 bases stayed unmatched. The CDR3, as DNA: TGCGCCAGCACTATAACGGGACTAGCGGCGGATACGCAGTATTTT. Encoded protein: CASTITGLAADTQYF.

This chain connects TRBV7-3 to TRBJ1-1; D not resolved. Per germline, CDR1 SGHTA and CDR2 FQGTGA. The V and J ends lost 6 bases and 6 bases respectively, with 29 bases between them. CDR3 length: 18 residues. CDR3 sequence: CASRHIFTIRYPSAEAFF. The CDR3 bases are TGTGCCAGCAGACACATTTTTACCATACGGTACCCGTCGGCTGAAGCTTTCTTT.

The chain combines TRBV5-1 with TRBJ2-7; 11 bases map to TRBD2. The CDR3 is 14 amino acids. CDR1 and CDR2 (germline): SGHRS, YFSETQ. The V segment lost 4 bases and the J segment 2 bases; nucleotides outside the gene matches: 2. The CDR3: CASSGTSGAYEQYF. In DNA form, the CDR3 reads TGCGCCAGCAGCGGGACTAGCGGTGCCTACGAGCAGTACTTC.

The rearrangement links TRBV12-3 or TRBV12-4 to TRBJ1-5, with TRBD1 matching over 9 bases. The V segment lost 7 bases and the J segment 4 bases; nucleotides outside the gene matches: 5. CDR3 size: 14 residues. The CDR3 bases are TGTGCCAGCACCCTACAGGGGGCGAATCAGCCCCAGCATTTT. Residues: CASTLQGANQPQHF.

The chain is built from TRBV6-6 and TRBJ2-1, with a weak D call TRBD1 (5 bases). Germline CDR1 MNHNY, CDR2 SVGAGI (reference sequence). V was pared by 5 bases and J by 8 bases, with 13 bases between. The CDR3 is 13 residues long. CDR3 DNA: TGTGCCAGCAGTCACCAGGGTAGGGATGAGCAGTTCTTC. Encoded protein: CASSHQGRDEQFF.

J is TRBJ2-7 and V is TRBV2, with D maybe TRBD1 (5 bases). This CDR3 is built from 16 residues. Between the trimmed V and J ends, which lost 6 bases and 0 bases, there was a span of 18 bases. The germline V gene has CDR1 SNHLY and CDR2 FYNNEI. CDR3 nucleotide sequence: TGTGCCAGCAGAGGGTCGACAGCTGGGATCTCCTACGAGCAGTACTTC. This gives the protein CASRGSTAGISYEQYF.

This clonotype was counted a single time. The rearrangement uses TRBV7-9 and TRBJ2-2, with 8 nucleotides matching TRBD1. The CDR3 covers 17 residues. The V gene end was trimmed by 6 bases and the J gene end by 3 bases; junction bases not matched to a gene: 12. The germline V gene has CDR1 SEHNR and CDR2 FQNEAQ (reference sequence). CDR3 bases: TGTGCCAGCAGACGGCGGACAGGGAGCGCCCACACCGGGGAGCTGTTTTTT. Its protein is CASRRRTGSAHTGELFF.

The chain combines TRBV4-1 with TRBJ1-5; weak D call: TRBD1 (6 bases). Per germline, CDR1 MGHRA and CDR2 YSYEKL. The germline V and J ends were trimmed by 2 bases and 0 bases, with 14 bases remaining between them. This CDR3 spans 17 amino acids. DNA for the CDR3: TGCGCCAGCAGCCAACCCGGGACACACCCTAGCAATCAGCCCCAGCATTTT. It translates to CASSQPGTHPSNQPQHF.

This rearrangement joins TRBV5-1 to TRBJ2-7, with D perhaps TRBD1 or TRBD2 (5 bases each). The CDR3 sequence is 17 residues long. Germline CDR1 reads SGHRS; CDR2 reads YFSETQ. Trimming shortened V by 1 base and J by 11 bases, and 28 bases separated the two germline ends. DNA of the CDR3: TGCGCCAGCAGCTTGAATGGCGTGGGGCCCCTAACTGTCGGGGAGTACTTC. Translated, it gives CASSLNGVGPLTVGEYF.

CDR3 loop: CASNRPGDYEQYF. Written as DNA, the CDR3 is TGTGCCAGCAATAGGCCAGGGGACTACGAGCAGTACTTC. The chain employs TRBV27 and TRBJ2-7; a possible D gene is TRBD1 (6 bases). This CDR3 region has 13 residues. The V end was cut by 7 bases, the J end by 3 bases, with 13 bases between. CDR1 is MNHEY, CDR2 SMNVEV, per germline (reference sequence).